There are a few counts of the clone carrying this TCR beta chain. Its antigen remains unidentified. The CDR3 totals 14 residues. Germline V gene lookup returns CDR1 KGHSH and CDR2 LQKENI. V gave up 8 bases and J gave up 2 bases, with 14 bases separating them. This sample was included in a study of T cells after yellow fever vaccination. TCRdb reprocessed the 5' RACE reads via MiXCR and lists one record per CDR3 protein. The profile shows under 500,000 distinct CDR3 sequences, approximately 18% of them singletons. Notes on the study in general: Faster peaking, at day 5 versus 15, marked a secondary response that was weaker.

Sequencing used PBMCs, obtained before the yellow fever booster vaccination. The receptor comes from a man younger than 35 who received the YFV17D yellow fever vaccine. V usage is TRBV18 and J usage is TRBJ2-3; tentatively, D is TRBD1 (5 bases). CDR3 in amino acids: CASTKQVFTDTQYF. CDR3 bases: TGTGCCAGCACGAAACAGGTCTTCACAGATACGCAGTATTTT.